A single sample is the source of the 7 T cell receptor beta chains below, sequenced in a study of technical replicates of blood from several donors. Assay used: immunoSEQ multiplex PCR; TCRdb lists only in-frame clones, some missing. The table includes 87,000 or so clones, about 91% detected once. Material: T cells isolated from PBMCs. Receptor source: a human donor in good health.

This sequence joins TRBV2 and TRBJ2-7, with 7 bases fitting TRBD2. Germline loops: CDR1 SNHLY, CDR2 FYNNEI. This CDR3 has 14 residues. V lost 4 bases and J lost 3; bases outside the gene matches: 6. DNA for the CDR3: TGTGCCAGCAGTGGGTTAGCGGGTTACTACGAGCAGTACTTC. Protein product: CASSGLAGYYEQYF.

The J gene is TRBJ2-1, the V gene TRBV11-3, with D maybe TRBD2 (6 bases). Germline assignment: CDR1 SGHNT and CDR2 YENEEA. The CDR3 is 12 residues long. The V gene lost 6 bases and the J gene lost 15 bases, with 18 bases spanning the gap. DNA for the CDR3: TGTGCCAGCAGATTCCGACTAGAGAGCCCGTTCTTC. Protein sequence: CASRFRLESPFF.

This chain joins TRBV4-1 and TRBJ2-2; 7 bases are shared with TRBD1. Germline-derived CDR1 and CDR2 are MGHRA and YSYEKL. With 5 bases clipped from V and 6 bases from J, the junction kept 9 bases outside the gene matches. The CDR3 runs 15 residues. CDR3 DNA sequence: TGCGCCAGCAGCGAACGACAGGGATTGCCCGGGGAGCTGTTTTTT. Protein sequence: CASSERQGLPGELFF.

This clone was found a few times. This rearrangement joins TRBV11-3 to TRBJ2-5; 10 nucleotides line up with TRBD2. The CDR3 is 17 residues long. CDR1 and CDR2 from the germline V gene are SGHNT and YENEEA. With 1 base clipped from V and 5 bases from J, the junction kept 10 bases outside the gene matches. CDR3 sequence (DNA): TGTGCCAGCAGCTTAGGGGGTCCTAGCGGGAGCCAGGAGACCCAGTACTTC. It codes for CASSLGGPSGSQETQYF.

The chain recombines TRBV5-1 with TRBJ2-7; D perhaps matches TRBD1 (5 bases). The CDR3 covers 15 residues. From germline, CDR1 is SGHRS and CDR2 YFSETQ. Trimming left V 0 bases short and J 0 bases short, with 10 bases between. DNA of the CDR3: TGCGCCAGCAGCTTGGAACAGGTCAGCTCCTACGAGCAGTACTTC. The encoded protein is CASSLEQVSSYEQYF.

The chain recombines TRBV27 with TRBJ2-7; D may be TRBD1 (5 bases). The V gene lost 5 bases and the J gene lost 2 bases, with 19 bases spanning the gap. The CDR3 extends over 16 amino acids. Germline values: CDR1 MNHEY, CDR2 SMNVEV (reference sequence). CDR3 loop: CASSHTSGIRPYEQYF. The CDR3 DNA reads TGTGCCAGCAGTCATACTTCAGGGATAAGGCCCTACGAGCAGTACTTC.

This rearrangement joins TRBV27 to TRBJ1-2; 11 nucleotides match TRBD1. The V and J ends lost 6 bases and 2 bases, in that order; junction bases with no gene match: 8. Germline V gives CDR1 MNHEY, CDR2 SMNVEV (reference sequence). The CDR3 covers 16 residues. DNA for the CDR3: TGTGCCAGCAGCCCCGGACAGGGGGCGTCAAACTATGGCTACACCTTC. Protein sequence: CASSPGQGASNYGYTF.